Below, 21 T cell receptor beta chains from the same sample are listed, as sequenced in a study of beta chain features in type 1 diabetes. The whole isolated RNA underwent reverse transcription, so sequencing captured expressed TCRB transcripts. Repertoires were generated with immunoSEQ multiplex PCR, while TCRdb's copy carries only in-frame clones and drops some. The sample lists about 250,000 clones, about 14% occurring once. Sequenced sample: naive CD4+ T cells from blood. The receptor set was obtained from a woman between 40 and 55 years old in good health.

This clone was picked up a small number of times. The chain couples TRBV19 to TRBJ1-6; the D gene is possibly TRBD1 (5 bases). Between the trimmed V and J ends, which lost 11 bases and 7 bases, there was a span of 15 bases. The CDR3 extends over 13 amino acids. Germline-derived CDR1 and CDR2 are LNHDA and SQIVND (reference sequence). The CDR3 DNA sequence: TGTGCCTCAAGACAGCCTTTGAATTCACCCCTCCACTTT. This translates into CASRQPLNSPLHF.

In this sample, this clone turned up a few times. The rearrangement links TRBV4-3 to TRBJ2-2; D possibly corresponds to TRBD2 (7 bases). Trimming shortened V by 1 base and J by 0 bases, and 12 bases separated the two germline ends. This CDR3 region has 17 residues. Germline lookup yields CDR1 LGHNA and CDR2 YSLEER. CDR3 bases: TGCGCCAGCAGCCAAGTACGAGGGGGGGCGAACACCGGGGAGCTGTTTTTT. It yields the protein CASSQVRGGANTGELFF.

The chain links TRBV27 to TRBJ1-6; 7 bases are a match to TRBD1. V lost 10 bases and J lost 0; bases outside the gene matches: 9. This CDR3 has 16 residues. Germline V CDR1 and CDR2: MNHEY, SMNVEV (reference sequence). Written as DNA, the CDR3 is TGTGCCACCGGGACAGCGCCTAGCTCCTATAATTCACCCCTCCACTTT. As protein: CATGTAPSSYNSPLHF.

This clone was found a few times. V is TRBV6-4 and J is TRBJ1-2, with TRBD1 matching over 12 bases. V lost 4 bases and J lost 7; bases outside the gene matches: 7. The CDR3 is 15 residues long. Germline V gene data show CDR1 as MRHNA and CDR2 as SNTAGT. The CDR3 protein is CASSAGTGGFGGYTF. CDR3 DNA sequence: TGTGCCAGCAGTGCCGGGACAGGGGGCTTCGGTGGCTACACCTTC.

This clone appeared a few times. This rearrangement joins TRBV7-6 to TRBJ2-4, with TRBD2 matching 8 bases. The junction had 6 bases not matched to a gene; V was cut back by 3 bases and J by 8 bases. CDR3 length: 14 residues. Per germline, CDR1 SGHVS and CDR2 FNYEAQ. The CDR3: CASSFLSGGDIQYF. The DNA for the CDR3 is TGTGCCAGCAGCTTTCTGAGCGGGGGCGACATTCAGTACTTC.

This clone was seen a handful of times. The chain is built from TRBV12-2 and TRBJ2-7; the DNA was not used to check the table's D call, TRBD2. TRBV12-2 is classified as a pseudogene. This CDR3 comprises 12 residues. CDR3 loop: CASRWGAYEQYF. The CDR3 nucleotides read TGTGCAAGTCGCTGGGGGGCCTACGAGCAGTACTTC.

This clone has ten or more counts. The chain employs TRBV4-1 and TRBJ2-4; 7 bases line up with TRBD1. The germline V gene has CDR1 MGHRA and CDR2 YSYEKL. The junction had 4 bases not matched to a gene; V was cut back by 3 bases and J by 8 bases. This CDR3 is built from 13 residues. CDR3 sequence reads: CASSQTGMDIQYF. The CDR3 coding sequence is TGCGCCAGCAGCCAGACAGGGATGGACATTCAGTACTTC.

This clone was observed a handful of times. The rearrangement uses TRBV11-2 and TRBJ2-7; tentatively, D is TRBD2 (5 bases). The length of the CDR3 is 16 residues. The V end was cut by 5 bases, the J end by 0 bases, with 17 bases between. CDR1 is SGHAT and CDR2 is FQNNGV in the germline V gene. This CDR3 is CASSHYTRRHSYEQYF. The CDR3 nucleotides are TGTGCCAGCAGCCACTACACTAGACGGCACTCCTACGAGCAGTACTTC. The full variable domain, rest sourced from reference TRBV11-2 and TRBJ2-7, is EAGVAQSPRYKIIEKRQSVAFWCNPISGHATLYWYQQILGQGPKLLIQFQNNGVVDDSQLPKDRFSAERLKGVDSTLKIQPAKLEDSAVYLCASSHYTRRHSYEQYFGPGTRLTVT.

The chain is built from TRBV18 and TRBJ2-5, with TRBD2 as a possible D gene (7 bases). This CDR3 has 15 amino acids. Trimming removed 6 bases at V and 5 bases at J, with 19 bases between. Germline lookup yields CDR1 KGHSH and CDR2 LQKENI. DNA for the CDR3: TGTGCCAGCTCCTCCGGGGGGCCGTCCCTGGAGACCCAGTACTTC. Amino acids: CASSSGGPSLETQYF.

The rearrangement uses TRBV11-2 and TRBJ2-4; TRBD2 might be the D (5 bases). Trimming took 7 bases from V and 3 from J, leaving 13 bases between them. Germline V gene lookup returns CDR1 SGHAT and CDR2 FQNNGV. The CDR3 is made up of 14 amino acids. The CDR3 here is CASTAREGKNIQYF. For the CDR3, the DNA is TGTGCCAGCACCGCCCGGGAAGGCAAAAACATTCAGTACTTC. Full variable domain (missing parts from reference TRBV11-2 and TRBJ2-4): EAGVAQSPRYKIIEKRQSVAFWCNPISGHATLYWYQQILGQGPKLLIQFQNNGVVDDSQLPKDRFSAERLKGVDSTLKIQPAKLEDSAVYLCASTAREGKNIQYFGAGTRLSVL.

In this sample, this clone turned up a few times. V is TRBV19 and J is TRBJ1-5; D gene ambiguous. This CDR3 is 15 amino acids long. Germline values: CDR1 LNHDA, CDR2 SQIVND (reference sequence). Trimming took 3 bases from V and 4 from J, leaving 13 bases between them. CDR3 residues: CASSIRGIGNQPQHF. CDR3 sequence (DNA): TGTGCCAGTAGTATTCGAGGGATAGGGAATCAGCCCCAGCATTTT.

The chain links TRBV7-2 to TRBJ2-3, with 11 bases matching TRBD2. The CDR3 spans 15 residues. Trimming removed 3 bases from V and 7 bases from J; junction bases left unmatched: 6. Germline lookup yields CDR1 SGHTA and CDR2 FQGNSA. The DNA for the CDR3 is TGTGCCAGCAGCTTGGGTAGCGGGGGGGATCATACGCAGTATTTT. This codes for CASSLGSGGDHTQYF.

The gene calls are TRBV5-1 and TRBJ2-5; weak D call: TRBD1 (5 bases). CDR1 is SGHRS and CDR2 is YFSETQ in the germline V gene. V was cut by 0 bases and J by 0 bases, with 6 bases left in between. The CDR3 covers 14 residues. Written as DNA, the CDR3 is TGCGCCAGCAGCTTGGAAGGGGACCAAGAGACCCAGTACTTC. It encodes CASSLEGDQETQYF.

This clone was detected only a few times. The chain recombines TRBV5-1 with TRBJ2-3; maybe TRBD2 (5 bases). V lost 0 bases to trimming and J lost 8 bases, with 22 bases between them. Germline V CDR1 and CDR2: SGHRS, YFSETQ. This CDR3 is built from 17 residues. CDR3 amino acids: CASSLGQDSSGSGTQYF. The CDR3 DNA reads as TGCGCCAGCAGCTTGGGCCAGGACTCCAGCGGTTCTGGTACGCAGTATTTT.

This clone was picked up many times. The chain combines TRBV7-9 with TRBJ2-7, with TRBD1 identical over 11 bases. CDR3 length equals 16 residues. The germline V gene has CDR1 SEHNR and CDR2 FQNEAQ (reference sequence). J was trimmed by 4 bases and V by 3 bases; bases with no gene match: 8. The CDR3 DNA reads as TGTGCCAGCAGCTTCCGTCCAGGACAGGGGGCGTACGAGCAGTACTTC. The encoded protein is CASSFRPGQGAYEQYF.

This clone was seen a handful of times. The genes are TRBV4-3 and TRBJ2-3, with 8 positions matching TRBD1. The CDR3 has 16 residues. The V gene end was trimmed by 3 bases and the J gene end by 1 base; junction bases not matched to a gene: 6. The germline V gene encodes CDR1 LGHNA and CDR2 YSLEER. The CDR3 bases are TGCGCCAGCAGCCAGCTCAGGGGGCAAGGCACAGATACGCAGTATTTT. This codes for CASSQLRGQGTDTQYF.

This clone has a handful of counts. The chain links TRBV5-4 to TRBJ2-5; D is uncertain. This CDR3 region has 15 residues. Per germline, CDR1 SGHNT and CDR2 YYREEE (reference sequence). Trimming took 4 bases from V and 1 from J, leaving 14 bases between them. Here the CDR3 reads CASSPVRAPQETQYF. CDR3 in DNA: TGTGCCAGCAGCCCGGTTCGAGCCCCCCAAGAGACCCAGTACTTC.

V and J are TRBV27 and TRBJ2-3; D is uncertain. V lost 2 bases, J lost 6 bases, and 9 bases lay in between. The length of the CDR3 is 13 residues. Germline V gene sequence: CDR1 MNHEY, CDR2 SMNVEV (reference sequence). CDR3 amino acids: CASSLIPRDTQYF. The CDR3 region has the DNA TGTGCCAGCAGTTTAATACCCCGGGATACGCAGTATTTT.

The table lists this clone with a few counts. V gene TRBV19 combines with J gene TRBJ1-2, with D uncertain. Germline V gene lookup returns CDR1 LNHDA and CDR2 SQIVND (reference sequence). V lost 7 bases and J 1 base, leaving 13 bases between the germline ends. This CDR3 has 14 residues. Here the CDR3 DNA reads TGTGCCAGTATTAAGAACATGGTTAACTATGGCTACACCTTC. Translation: CASIKNMVNYGYTF.

The chain carries TRBV5-1 and TRBJ2-1; a weak D match, TRBD2 (5 bases). CDR1 and CDR2 (germline): SGHRS, YFSETQ. The CDR3 spans 13 residues. Trimming took off 7 bases at V and 0 bases at J, with 8 bases between the two ends. CDR3 sequence: CASAEGSYNEQFF. Here the CDR3 DNA reads TGCGCCAGCGCCGAGGGCTCCTACAATGAGCAGTTCTTC. The full variable domain, rest sourced from reference TRBV5-1 and TRBJ2-1, is KAGVTQTPRYLIKTRGQQVTLSCSPISGHRSVSWYQQTPGQGLQFLFEYFSETQRNKGNFPGRFSGRQFSNSRSEMNVSTLELGDSALYLCASAEGSYNEQFFGPGTRLTVL.

This clone was counted only a few times. The V and J genes are TRBV14 and TRBJ1-5, with 8 bases aligning to TRBD1. Looked up from germline, CDR1 is SGHDN and CDR2 is FVKESK. The CDR3 sequence is 16 residues long. V trimming: 3 bases; J trimming: 13 bases; junction bases outside the gene matches: 17. The CDR3 sequence is CASSHLRGPGVEPQHF. The DNA for the CDR3 is TGTGCCAGCAGCCACCTCAGGGGGCCAGGGGTGGAACCTCAGCATTTT.